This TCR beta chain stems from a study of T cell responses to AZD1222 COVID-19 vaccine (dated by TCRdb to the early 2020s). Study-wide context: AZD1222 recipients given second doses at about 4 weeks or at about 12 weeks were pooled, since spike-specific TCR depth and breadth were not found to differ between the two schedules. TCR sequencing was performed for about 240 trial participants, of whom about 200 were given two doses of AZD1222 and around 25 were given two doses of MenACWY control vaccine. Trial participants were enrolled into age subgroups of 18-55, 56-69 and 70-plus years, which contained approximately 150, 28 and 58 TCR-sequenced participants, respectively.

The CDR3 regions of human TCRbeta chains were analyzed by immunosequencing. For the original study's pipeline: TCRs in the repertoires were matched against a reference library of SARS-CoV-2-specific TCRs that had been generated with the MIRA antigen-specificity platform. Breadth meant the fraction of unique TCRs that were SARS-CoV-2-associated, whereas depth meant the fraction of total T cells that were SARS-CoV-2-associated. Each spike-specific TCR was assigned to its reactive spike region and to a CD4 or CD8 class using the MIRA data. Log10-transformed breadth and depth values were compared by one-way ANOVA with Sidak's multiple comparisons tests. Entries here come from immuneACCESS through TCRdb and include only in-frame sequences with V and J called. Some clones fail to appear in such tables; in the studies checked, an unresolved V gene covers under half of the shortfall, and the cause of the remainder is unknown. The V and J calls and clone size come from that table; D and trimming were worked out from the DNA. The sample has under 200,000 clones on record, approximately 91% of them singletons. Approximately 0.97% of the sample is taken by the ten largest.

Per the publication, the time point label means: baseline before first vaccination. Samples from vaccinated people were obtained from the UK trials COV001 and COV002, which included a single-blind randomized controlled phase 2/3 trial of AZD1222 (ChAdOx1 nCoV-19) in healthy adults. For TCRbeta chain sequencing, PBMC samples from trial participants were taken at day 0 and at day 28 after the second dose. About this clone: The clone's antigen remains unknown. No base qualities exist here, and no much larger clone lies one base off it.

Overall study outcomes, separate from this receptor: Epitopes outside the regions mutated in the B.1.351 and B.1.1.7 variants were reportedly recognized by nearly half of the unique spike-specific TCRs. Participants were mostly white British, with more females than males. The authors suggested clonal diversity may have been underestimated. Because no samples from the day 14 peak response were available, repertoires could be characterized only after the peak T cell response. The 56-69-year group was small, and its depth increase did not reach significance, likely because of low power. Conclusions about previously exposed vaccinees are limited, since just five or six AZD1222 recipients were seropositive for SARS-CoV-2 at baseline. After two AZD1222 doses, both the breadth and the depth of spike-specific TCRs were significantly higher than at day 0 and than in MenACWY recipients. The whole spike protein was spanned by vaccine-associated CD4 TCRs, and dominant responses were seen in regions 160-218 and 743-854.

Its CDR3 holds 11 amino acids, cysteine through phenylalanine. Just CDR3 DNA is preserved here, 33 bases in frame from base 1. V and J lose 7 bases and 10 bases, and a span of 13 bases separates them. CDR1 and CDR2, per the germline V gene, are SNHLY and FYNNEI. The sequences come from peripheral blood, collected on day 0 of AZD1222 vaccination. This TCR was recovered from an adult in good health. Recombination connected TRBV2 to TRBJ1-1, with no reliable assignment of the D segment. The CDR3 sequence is CASINSDGAFF. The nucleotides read TGTGCCAGCATAAATTCAGACGGAGCTTTCTTT. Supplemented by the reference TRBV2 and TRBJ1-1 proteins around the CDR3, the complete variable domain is EPEVTQTPSHQVTQMGQEVILRCVPISNHLYFYWYRQILGQKVEFLVSFYNNEISEKSEIFDDQFSVERPDGSNFTLKIRSTKLEDSAMYFCASINSDGAFFGQGTRLTVV.